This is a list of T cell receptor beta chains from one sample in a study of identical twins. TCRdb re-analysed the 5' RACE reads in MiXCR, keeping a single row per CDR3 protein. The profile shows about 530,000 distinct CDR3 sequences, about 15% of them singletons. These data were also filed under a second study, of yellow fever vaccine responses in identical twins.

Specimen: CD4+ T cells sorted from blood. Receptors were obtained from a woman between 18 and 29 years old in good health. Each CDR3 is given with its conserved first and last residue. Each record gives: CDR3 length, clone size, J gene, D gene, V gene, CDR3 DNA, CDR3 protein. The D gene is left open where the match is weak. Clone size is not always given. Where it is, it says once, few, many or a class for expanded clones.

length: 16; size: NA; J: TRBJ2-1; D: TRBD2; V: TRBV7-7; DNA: TGTGCCAGCAGCCCCCGCCTAGCGGGGGACTACAATGAGCAGTTCTTC; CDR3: CASSPRLAGDYNEQFF
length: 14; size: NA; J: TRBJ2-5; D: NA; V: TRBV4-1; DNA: TGCGCCAGCAGCCACCACGGAAGACAAGAGACCCAGTACTTC; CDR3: CASSHHGRQETQYF
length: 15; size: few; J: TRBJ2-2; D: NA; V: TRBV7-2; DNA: TGTGCCAGCAAGCGACCTAGCGCCGTCACCGGGGAGCTGTTTTTT; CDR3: CASKRPSAVTGELFF
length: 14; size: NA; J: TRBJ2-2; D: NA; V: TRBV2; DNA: TGTGCCAGCAGTGATGGGACCTACACCGGGGAGCTGTTTTTT; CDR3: CASSDGTYTGELFF
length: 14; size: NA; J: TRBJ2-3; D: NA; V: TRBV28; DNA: TGTGCCAGCAGGGGGTTCCGGGATACAGATACGCAGTATTTT; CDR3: CASRGFRDTDTQYF
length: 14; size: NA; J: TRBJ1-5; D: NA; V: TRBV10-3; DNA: TGTGCCATCCCCGCAGGAGGGTCTGGACAGCCCCAGCATTTT; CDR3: CAIPAGGSGQPQHF
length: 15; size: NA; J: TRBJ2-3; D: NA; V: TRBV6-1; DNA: TGTGCCAGCAGTCAAATTAGTACTAGCACAGATACGCAGTATTTT; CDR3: CASSQISTSTDTQYF
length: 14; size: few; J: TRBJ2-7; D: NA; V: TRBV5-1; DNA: TGCGCCAGCAGCCCCCACTACCCTTCGTCCGAGCAGTACTTC; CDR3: CASSPHYPSSEQYF
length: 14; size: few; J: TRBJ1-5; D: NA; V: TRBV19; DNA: TGTGCCAGTAGTCCAGAACGCAGCAATCAGCCCCAGCATTTT; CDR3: CASSPERSNQPQHF
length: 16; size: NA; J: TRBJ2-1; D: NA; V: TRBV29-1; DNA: TGCAGCGTTGAAGAACTCACTAGCCCGGGATACAATGAGCAGTTCTTC; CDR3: CSVEELTSPGYNEQFF
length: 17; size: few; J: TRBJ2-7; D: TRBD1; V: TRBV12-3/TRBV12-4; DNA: TGTGCCAGCAGTTTAGCGCTCGGGACAGGGTACCCGGGGGAGCAGTACTTC; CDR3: CASSLALGTGYPGEQYF
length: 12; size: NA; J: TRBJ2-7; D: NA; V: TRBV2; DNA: TGTGCCAGCAGTGAAATCGGGGCGGAAGGAGGCTTC; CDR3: CASSEIGAEGGF
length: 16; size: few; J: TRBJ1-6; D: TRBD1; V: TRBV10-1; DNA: TGCGCCAGCAGTGAGTCCCGCGGACAGGATAATTCACCCCTCCACTTT; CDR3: CASSESRGQDNSPLHF
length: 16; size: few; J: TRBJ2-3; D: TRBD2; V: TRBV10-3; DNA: TGTGCCATCAGTCCCGGACTAGCGGGGGCCTCAGATACGCAGTATTTT; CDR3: CAISPGLAGASDTQYF
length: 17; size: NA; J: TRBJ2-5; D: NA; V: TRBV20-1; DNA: TGCAGTGCTAGAGGGACCCCAGGCGGGGTTGGGACGGAGACCCAGTACTTC; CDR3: CSARGTPGGVGTETQYF
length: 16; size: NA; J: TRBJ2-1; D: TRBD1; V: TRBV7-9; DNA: TGTGCCAGCAGCGTAACCGGGACAGGGGATAGATATGAGCAGTTCTTC; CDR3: CASSVTGTGDRYEQFF
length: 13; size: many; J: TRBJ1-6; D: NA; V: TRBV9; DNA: TGTGCCAGCAGCGTATCCGATAATTCACCCCTCCACTTT; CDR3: CASSVSDNSPLHF
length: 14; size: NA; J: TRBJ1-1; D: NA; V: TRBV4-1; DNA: TGCGCCAGCAGCCCTACAGGGCCGAACACTGAAGCTTTCTTT; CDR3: CASSPTGPNTEAFF
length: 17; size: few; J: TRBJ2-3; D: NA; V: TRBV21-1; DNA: TGTGCCAGCAGCTCTCGTCGAACGGGACTATCCACAGATACGCAGTATTTT; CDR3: CASSSRRTGLSTDTQYF
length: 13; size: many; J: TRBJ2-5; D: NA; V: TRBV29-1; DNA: TGCAGCGTTGAGGGTCAGTTACAAGAGACCCAGTACTTC; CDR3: CSVEGQLQETQYF
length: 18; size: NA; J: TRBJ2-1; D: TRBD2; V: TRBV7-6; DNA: TGTGCCAGCAGCTTAGCCACTAGCGGGAGGAGCGCCTACAATGAGCAGTTCTTC; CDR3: CASSLATSGRSAYNEQFF
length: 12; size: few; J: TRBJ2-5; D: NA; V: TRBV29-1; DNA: TGCAGCGTTCGCACAGCCGAAGAGACCCAGTACTTC; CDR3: CSVRTAEETQYF
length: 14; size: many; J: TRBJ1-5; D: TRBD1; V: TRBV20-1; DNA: TGCAGTGCTAGTGAGACAGGGGACAATCAGCCCCAGCATTTT; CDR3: CSASETGDNQPQHF
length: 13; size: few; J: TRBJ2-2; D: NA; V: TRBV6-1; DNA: TGTGCCAGCAGTAAACAGAACACCGGGGAGCTGTTTTTT; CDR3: CASSKQNTGELFF
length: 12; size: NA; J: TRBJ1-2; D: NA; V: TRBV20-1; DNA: TGCAGTGCTACCGGGACGTACTATGGCTACACCTTC; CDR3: CSATGTYYGYTF
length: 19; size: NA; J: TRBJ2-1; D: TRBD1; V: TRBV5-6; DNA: TGTGCCAGCAGCTTCCGCGGGACAGGGGTTTCACGGGAGGGCCTTGGACAGTTCTTC; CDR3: CASSFRGTGVSREGLGQFF
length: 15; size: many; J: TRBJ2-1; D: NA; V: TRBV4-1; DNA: TGCGCCAGCAGCCAAGATCTCGGCTTTTACAATGAGCAGTTCTTC; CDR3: CASSQDLGFYNEQFF